This passage covers 21 T cell receptor beta chains from one sample sequenced in a study of T cell repertoires in cytomegalovirus infection. MiXCR was run by TCRdb on the reads, yielding one entry per CDR3 protein. Of about 160,000 distinct CDR3 sequences listed, 20% to 25% are singletons. The antigens of these receptors remain unknown. The specimen was CD8+ T cells from cultured PBMCs, collected from culture after CMV antigen stimulation. The receptors originated from a human donor in good health (CMV status not recorded). Some clones in this sample may be carry-over from other donors' samples.

Only a few counts were recorded for this clonotype. The chain has TRBV6-6 and TRBJ2-5; D is perhaps TRBD1 (5 bases). Trimming pared 4 bases from V and 2 bases from J, leaving 11 bases between. The CDR3 sequence is 14 residues long. Germline CDR1 MNHNY, CDR2 SVGAGI (reference sequence). CDR3 in amino acids: CASSFAGIQETQYF. CDR3 in DNA: TGTGCCAGCAGTTTCGCAGGGATTCAAGAGACCCAGTACTTC.

This clonotype occurred a few times. This chain uses TRBV6-5 with TRBJ2-3, with 9 bases aligning to TRBD2. V shed 5 bases, J shed 2 bases, and the junction held 5 bases outside the gene matches. The germline V gene encodes CDR1 MNHEY and CDR2 SVGAGI. The CDR3 loop spans 15 amino acids. CDR3 nucleotides: TGTGCCAGCAGTAACCTAGCGGGGAACACAGATACGCAGTATTTT. This encodes CASSNLAGNTDTQYF.

The V and J genes are TRBV2 and TRBJ2-6; D may match TRBD1 or TRBD2 (5 bases each). Germline values: CDR1 SNHLY, CDR2 FYNNEI. With 4 bases removed from V and 0 bases from J, the gap between germline ends came to 10 bases. The length of the CDR3 is 16 residues. The CDR3 here is CASSVGTDSGANVLTF. The CDR3 bases are TGTGCCAGCAGTGTTGGGACGGACTCTGGGGCCAACGTCCTGACTTTC.

This clonotype was counted between two and nine times. The V and J genes are TRBV7-9 and TRBJ2-2, with D maybe TRBD1 (5 bases). This CDR3 has 15 amino acids. Germline assignment: CDR1 SEHNR and CDR2 FQNEAQ (reference sequence). The ends were cut back, 3 bases at V and 3 bases at J, with 11 bases in the middle. CDR3 bases: TGTGCCAGCAGCTTCCCAGGGATAGACACCGGGGAGCTGTTTTTT. Its protein product is CASSFPGIDTGELFF.

The chain combines TRBV7-9 with TRBJ1-2; TRBD1 matches 8 bases. Germline CDR1 reads SEHNR; CDR2 reads FQNEAQ (reference sequence). This CDR3 region has 16 residues. J lost 4 bases, V lost 5 bases, and 12 bases had no gene match. The DNA of the CDR3 is TGTGCCAGCAGCGACAGCTCCAGGGGGCCCCTCTATGGCTACACCTTC. It specifies CASSDSSRGPLYGYTF.

The CDR3 loop is CASRPIGGDQETQYF. CDR3 coding DNA: TGTGCCAGCAGGCCCATTGGGGGGGACCAAGAGACCCAGTACTTC. The chain employs TRBV12-3 or TRBV12-4 and TRBJ2-5; TRBD2 matches at 7 bases. With 6 bases clipped from V and 0 bases from J, the junction kept 7 bases outside the gene matches. There are 15 residues in the CDR3.

The gene calls are TRBV7-8 and TRBJ1-5; TRBD1 is a possible D gene (6 bases). This CDR3 has 15 residues. Trimming stripped 2 bases from V and 4 bases from J, with 12 bases between. Per the germline V gene, CDR1 is SGHVS and CDR2 is FQNEAQ. The CDR3 DNA follows: TGTGCCAGCAGCTTATTCCCAGGACAGAATCAGCCCCAGCATTTT. Translating gives CASSLFPGQNQPQHF.

This clonotype has a single count. The genes are TRBV7-2 and TRBJ2-5, with unresolved D. This CDR3 has 14 residues. Germline assignment: CDR1 SGHTA and CDR2 FQGNSA. Trimming removed 6 bases from V and 0 bases from J, with 11 bases in between. The CDR3 DNA reads as TGTGCCAGCAGTCCTATCTCGTACCAAGAGACCCAGTACTTC. Its protein product is CASSPISYQETQYF.

V and J are TRBV7-2 and TRBJ2-3, with TRBD2 identical over 11 bases. The CDR3 has 17 residues. Germline V gene sequence: CDR1 SGHTA, CDR2 FQGNSA. The J segment lost 5 bases and the V segment lost 4 bases, leaving 11 bases of the junction unmatched. The chain's CDR3 is CASSSRLAGGPKDTQYF. Here the CDR3 DNA reads TGTGCCAGCAGCTCGAGATTAGCGGGGGGGCCTAAAGATACGCAGTATTTT.

This clonotype was counted a few times. This chain connects TRBV5-4 to TRBJ2-3; TRBD2 aligns across 15 bases. The V and J ends lost 10 bases and 6 bases, in that order; junction bases with no gene match: 0. Germline V lookup: CDR1 SGHNT, CDR2 YYREEE (reference sequence). This CDR3 comprises 12 residues. The CDR3 loop is CAGTSGGDTQYF. CDR3 DNA sequence: TGTGCCGGGACTAGCGGGGGGGATACGCAGTATTTT.

About this clonotype itself: One end of the junction is discordant with germline, which a read error may explain. The genes are TRBV14 and TRBJ2-7; 7 positions match TRBD1. Per germline, CDR1 SGHDN and CDR2 FVKESK. This CDR3 is 13 amino acids long. The CDR3 is CASSQDIKTGAKF. For the CDR3, the DNA is TGTGCCAGCAGCCAAGATATAAAAACAGGGGCTAAGTTC.

The rearrangement links TRBV6-1 to TRBJ2-7; 8 bases line up with TRBD1. The CDR3 has 17 amino acids. The V and J ends lost 5 bases and 6 bases, in that order; junction bases with no gene match: 18. CDR1 is MNHNS, CDR2 SASEGT, per germline. DNA for the CDR3: TGTGCCAGCAGTTACGTTATTGTAGGACAGGGAGGCGGCGAGCAGTACTTC. Its translation is CASSYVIVGQGGGEQYF.

The gene calls are TRBV12-3 or TRBV12-4 and TRBJ2-7; D gene unclear. The CDR3 has 13 amino acids. The V gene lost 3 bases and the J gene lost 2 bases, with 8 bases spanning the gap. CDR3 coding DNA: TGTGCCAGCAGTTTGTCCAAAACCTACGAGCAGTACTTC. Translated, it gives CASSLSKTYEQYF.

J is TRBJ1-1 and V is TRBV6-6, with unresolved D. This CDR3 spans 14 amino acids. Germline V gene lookup returns CDR1 MNHNY and CDR2 SVGAGI (reference sequence). V lost 7 bases to trimming and J lost 5 bases, with 17 bases between them. The CDR3 DNA follows: TGTGCCAGCACCGCTGGATTAGGATGGACTGAAGCTTTCTTT. This sequence encodes CASTAGLGWTEAFF.

This clonotype has a handful of counts. V and J are TRBV4-3 and TRBJ1-4; D is undetermined. Germline V gene data show CDR1 as LGHNA and CDR2 as YSLEER. The CDR3 contains 13 residues. The V gene lost 1 base and the J gene lost 6 bases, with 6 bases spanning the gap. This CDR3 is CASSQAGDEKLFF. As DNA, the CDR3 is TGCGCCAGCAGCCAAGCGGGTGATGAAAAACTGTTTTTT.

This clonotype was seen only a few times. The V gene is TRBV2, the J gene TRBJ2-4; 8 bases agree with TRBD2. The CDR3 spans 15 residues. Looked up from germline, CDR1 is SNHLY and CDR2 is FYNNEI. The V segment lost 7 bases and the J segment 0 bases; nucleotides outside the gene matches: 5. CDR3 in DNA: TGTGCCAGCATGAGCGGGGGACTAGCCAAAAACATTCAGTACTTC. Its translation is CASMSGGLAKNIQYF.

J is TRBJ2-4 and V is TRBV7-9, with 8 bases fitting TRBD1. Germline V gene sequence: CDR1 SEHNR, CDR2 FQNEAQ (reference sequence). The CDR3 runs 18 residues. V lost 0 bases and J lost 1; bases outside the gene matches: 8. For the CDR3, the DNA is TGTGCCAGCAGCTTAGCGGGACAGGACTACAAGGCCAAAAACATTCAGTACTTC. Encoded protein: CASSLAGQDYKAKNIQYF. Variable domain in full (rest from reference TRBV7-9 and TRBJ2-4): DTGVSQNPRHKITKRGQNVTFRCDPISEHNRLYWYRQTLGQGPEFLTYFQNEAQLEKSRLLSDRFSAERPKGSFSTLEIQRTEQGDSAMYLCASSLAGQDYKAKNIQYFGAGTRLSVL.

The table lists this clonotype with a few counts. The rearrangement uses TRBV7-9 and TRBJ2-2, with a tentative D call TRBD1 (5 bases). The length of the CDR3 is 14 residues. Trimming took 6 bases from V and 1 from J, leaving 9 bases between them. The germline V gene encodes CDR1 SEHNR and CDR2 FQNEAQ (reference sequence). This CDR3 is CASRETGNTGELFF. As DNA, the CDR3 is TGTGCCAGCAGGGAAACAGGGAACACCGGGGAGCTGTTTTTT.

V is TRBV7-6 and J is TRBJ2-5, with D perhaps being TRBD1 or TRBD2 (5 bases each). Germline lookup yields CDR1 SGHVS and CDR2 FNYEAQ. Between the trimmed V and J ends, which lost 3 bases and 1 base, there was a span of 9 bases. The CDR3 is 14 residues long. The CDR3 loop is CASSLSGLQETQYF. CDR3 sequence (DNA): TGTGCCAGCAGCTTGTCGGGGCTCCAAGAGACCCAGTACTTC.

The chain couples TRBV5-6 to TRBJ1-2; D perhaps matches TRBD1 (6 bases). The CDR3 is 15 residues long. V shed 4 bases and J shed 4 bases, with 17 bases lying between them. Germline V gene data show CDR1 as SGHDT and CDR2 as YYEEEE. CDR3 nucleotide sequence: TGTGCCAGCAGCCCCGGCGGACAGCTTTTCTATGGCTACACCTTC. It is translated as CASSPGGQLFYGYTF.

V gene TRBV7-6 combines with J gene TRBJ1-1; D is undetermined. CDR3 size: 16 residues. Trimming shortened V by 2 bases and J by 0 bases, and 13 bases separated the two germline ends. The germline gives CDR1 SGHVS, CDR2 FNYEAQ. This chain's CDR3 is CASSLRAGGMNTEAFF. CDR3 sequence (DNA): TGTGCCAGCAGCTTAAGGGCCGGCGGCATGAACACTGAAGCTTTCTTT.